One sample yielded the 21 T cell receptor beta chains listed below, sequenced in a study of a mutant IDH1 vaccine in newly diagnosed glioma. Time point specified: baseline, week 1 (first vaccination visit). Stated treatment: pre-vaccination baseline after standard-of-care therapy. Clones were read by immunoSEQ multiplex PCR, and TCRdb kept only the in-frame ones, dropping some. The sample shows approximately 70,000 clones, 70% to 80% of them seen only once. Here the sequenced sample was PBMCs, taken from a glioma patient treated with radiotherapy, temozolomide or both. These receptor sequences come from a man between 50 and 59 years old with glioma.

The CDR3 is CAWSWVGQPQHF. In DNA form, the CDR3 reads TGTGCCTGGAGTTGGGTGGGGCAGCCCCAGCATTTT. The chain carries TRBV30 and TRBJ1-5; D call uncertain. Germline CDR1 GTSNPN, CDR2 SVGIG (reference sequence). The CDR3 runs to 12 residues. V was clipped by 2 bases and J by 7 bases, with 9 bases between them.

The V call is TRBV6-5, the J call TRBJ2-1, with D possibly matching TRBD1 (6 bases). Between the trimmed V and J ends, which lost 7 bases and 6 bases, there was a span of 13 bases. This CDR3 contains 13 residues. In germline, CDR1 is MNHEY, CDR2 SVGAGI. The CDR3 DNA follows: TGTGCCAGCACCTCCGGACAGACCAATGAGCAGTTCTTC. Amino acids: CASTSGQTNEQFF.

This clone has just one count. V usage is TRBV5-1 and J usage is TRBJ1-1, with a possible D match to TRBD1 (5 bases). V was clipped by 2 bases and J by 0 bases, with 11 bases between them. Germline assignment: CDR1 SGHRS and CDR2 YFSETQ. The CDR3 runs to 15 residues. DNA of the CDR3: TGCGCCAGCAGCTTAACCGGGACGGTGAACACTGAAGCTTTCTTT. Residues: CASSLTGTVNTEAFF. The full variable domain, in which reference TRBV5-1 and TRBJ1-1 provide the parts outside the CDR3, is KAGVTQTPRYLIKTRGQQVTLSCSPISGHRSVSWYQQTPGQGLQFLFEYFSETQRNKGNFPGRFSGRQFSNSRSEMNVSTLELGDSALYLCASSLTGTVNTEAFFGQGTRLTVV.

CDR3 amino acids: CASSSRVNEKLFF. The CDR3 bases are TGTGCCAGCAGTTCTAGAGTTAATGAAAAACTGTTTTTT. The V call is TRBV28, the J call TRBJ1-4; D is unclear. The length of the CDR3 is 13 residues. From germline, CDR1 is MDHEN and CDR2 SYDVKM. V shed 4 bases and J shed 4 bases, with 7 bases lying between them.

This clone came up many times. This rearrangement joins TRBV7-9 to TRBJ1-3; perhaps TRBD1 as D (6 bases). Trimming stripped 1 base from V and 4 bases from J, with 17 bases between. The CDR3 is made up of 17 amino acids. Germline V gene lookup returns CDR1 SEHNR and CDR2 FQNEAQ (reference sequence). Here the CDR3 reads CASSLVMEWTAGNTIYF. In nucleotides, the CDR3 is TGTGCCAGCAGCTTAGTAATGGAATGGACAGCCGGAAACACCATATATTTT.

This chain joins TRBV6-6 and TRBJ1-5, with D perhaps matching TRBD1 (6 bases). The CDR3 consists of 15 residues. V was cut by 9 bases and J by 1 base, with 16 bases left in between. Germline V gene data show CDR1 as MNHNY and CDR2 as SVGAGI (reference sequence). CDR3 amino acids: CASESPGTSNQPQHF. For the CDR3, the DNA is TGTGCCAGTGAATCCCCCGGGACAAGCAATCAGCCCCAGCATTTT.

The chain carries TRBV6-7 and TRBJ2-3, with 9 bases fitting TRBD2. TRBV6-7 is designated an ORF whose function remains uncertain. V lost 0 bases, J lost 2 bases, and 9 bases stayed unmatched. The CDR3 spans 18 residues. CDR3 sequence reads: CASSYSRRLAGNTDTQYF. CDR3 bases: TGTGCCAGCAGTTACTCGAGAAGGCTAGCGGGGAACACAGATACGCAGTATTTT.

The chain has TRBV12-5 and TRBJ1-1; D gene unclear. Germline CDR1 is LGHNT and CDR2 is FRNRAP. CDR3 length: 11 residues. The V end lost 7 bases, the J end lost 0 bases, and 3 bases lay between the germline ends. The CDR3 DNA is TGTGCTAGTGCCTTGAACACTGAAGCTTTCTTT. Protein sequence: CASALNTEAFF.

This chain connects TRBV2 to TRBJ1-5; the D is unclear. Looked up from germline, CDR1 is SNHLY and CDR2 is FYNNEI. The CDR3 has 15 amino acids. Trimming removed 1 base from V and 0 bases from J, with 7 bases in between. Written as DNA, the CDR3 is TGTGCCAGCAGTGAAGGCCCTGATAGCAATCAGCCCCAGCATTTT. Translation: CASSEGPDSNQPQHF. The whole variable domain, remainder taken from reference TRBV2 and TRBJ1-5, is EPEVTQTPSHQVTQMGQEVILRCVPISNHLYFYWYRQILGQKVEFLVSFYNNEISEKSEIFDDQFSVERPDGSNFTLKIRSTKLEDSAMYFCASSEGPDSNQPQHFGDGTRLSIL.

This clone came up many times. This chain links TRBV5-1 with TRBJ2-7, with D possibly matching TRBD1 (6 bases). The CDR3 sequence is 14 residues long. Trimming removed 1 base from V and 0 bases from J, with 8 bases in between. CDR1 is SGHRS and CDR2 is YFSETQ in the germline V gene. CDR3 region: CASSLLGHSYEQYF. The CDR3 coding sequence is TGCGCCAGCAGCTTGTTGGGACACTCCTACGAGCAGTACTTC.

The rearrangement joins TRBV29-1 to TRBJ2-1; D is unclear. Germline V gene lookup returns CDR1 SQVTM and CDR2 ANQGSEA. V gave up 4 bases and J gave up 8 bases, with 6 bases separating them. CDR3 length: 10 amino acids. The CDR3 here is CSVGRHEQFF. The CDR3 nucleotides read TGCAGCGTTGGACGCCATGAGCAGTTCTTC.

In DNA form, the CDR3 reads TGTGCCAGCAGCGCAGCGGGGGGGCACCGGGAGCTGTTTTTT. Translated: CASSAAGGHRELFF. The rearrangement uses TRBV25-1 and TRBJ2-2; 10 positions agree with TRBD2. The ends lost 6 bases at V and 9 bases at J; junction bases unmatched: 7. This CDR3 spans 14 amino acids. CDR1 is MGHDK and CDR2 is SYGVNS in the germline V gene.

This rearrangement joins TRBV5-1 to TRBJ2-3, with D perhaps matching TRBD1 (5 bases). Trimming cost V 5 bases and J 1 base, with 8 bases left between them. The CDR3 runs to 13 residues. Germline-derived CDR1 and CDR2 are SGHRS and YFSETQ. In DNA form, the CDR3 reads TGCGCCAGCAGTGTAGGGGGCACAGATACGCAGTATTTT. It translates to CASSVGGTDTQYF. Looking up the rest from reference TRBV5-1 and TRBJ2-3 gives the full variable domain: KAGVTQTPRYLIKTRGQQVTLSCSPISGHRSVSWYQQTPGQGLQFLFEYFSETQRNKGNFPGRFSGRQFSNSRSEMNVSTLELGDSALYLCASSVGGTDTQYFGPGTRLTVL.

CDR3 bases: TGTGCCAGCAGTCCAGCGGGAGAGACCCAGTACTTC. It codes for CASSPAGETQYF. The chain employs TRBV6-5 and TRBJ2-5, with D maybe TRBD2 (6 bases). Trimming took off 5 bases at V and 4 bases at J, with 8 bases between the two ends. This CDR3 region has 12 residues. Germline V gene sequence: CDR1 MNHEY, CDR2 SVGAGI.

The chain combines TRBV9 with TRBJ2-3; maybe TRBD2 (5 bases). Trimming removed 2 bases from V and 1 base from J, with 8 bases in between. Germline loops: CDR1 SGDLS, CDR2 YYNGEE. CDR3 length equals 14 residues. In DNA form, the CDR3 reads TGTGCCAGCAGCGTGGGGAGCCGCACAGATACGCAGTATTTT. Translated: CASSVGSRTDTQYF.

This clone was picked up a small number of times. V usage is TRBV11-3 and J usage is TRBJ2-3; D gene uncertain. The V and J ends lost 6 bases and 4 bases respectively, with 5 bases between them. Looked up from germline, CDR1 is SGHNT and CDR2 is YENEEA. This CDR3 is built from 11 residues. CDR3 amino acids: CASSSSDTQYF. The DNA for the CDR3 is TGTGCCAGCAGTTCGTCAGATACGCAGTATTTT.

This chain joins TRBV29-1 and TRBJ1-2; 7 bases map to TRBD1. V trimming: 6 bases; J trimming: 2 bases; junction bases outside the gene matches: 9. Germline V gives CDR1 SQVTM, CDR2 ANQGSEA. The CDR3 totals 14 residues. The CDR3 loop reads CSVVYRGPNYGYTF. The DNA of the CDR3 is TGCAGCGTGGTGTACAGGGGACCGAACTATGGCTACACCTTC.

This chain's CDR3 is CASSLTSRETQYF. Written as DNA, the CDR3 is TGTGCCAGCAGCTTGACTAGTCGGGAGACCCAGTACTTC. V is TRBV5-4 and J is TRBJ2-5; D is possibly TRBD2 (5 bases). The CDR3 runs 13 residues. V was clipped by 1 base and J by 5 bases, with 9 bases between them. CDR1 is SGHNT, CDR2 YYREEE, per germline (reference sequence).

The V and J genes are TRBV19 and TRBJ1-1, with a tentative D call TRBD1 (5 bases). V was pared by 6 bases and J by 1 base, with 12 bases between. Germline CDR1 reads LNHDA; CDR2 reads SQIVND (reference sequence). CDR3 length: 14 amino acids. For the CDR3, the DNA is TGTGCCAGTAGCCTGGGGGGAGGGAACACTGAAGCTTTCTTT. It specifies CASSLGGGNTEAFF.

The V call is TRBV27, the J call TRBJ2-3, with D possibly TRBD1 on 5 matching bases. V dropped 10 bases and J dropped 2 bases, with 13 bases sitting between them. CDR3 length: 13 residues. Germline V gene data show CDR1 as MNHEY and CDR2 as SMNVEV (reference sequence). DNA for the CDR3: TGTGCCACCTATGGGGCTTACACAGATACGCAGTATTTT. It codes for CATYGAYTDTQYF.

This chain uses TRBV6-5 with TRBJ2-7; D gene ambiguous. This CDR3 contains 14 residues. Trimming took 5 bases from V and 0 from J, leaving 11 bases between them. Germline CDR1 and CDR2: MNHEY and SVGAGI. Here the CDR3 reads CASSASARSYEQYF. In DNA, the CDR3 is TGTGCCAGCAGTGCCTCGGCCCGCTCCTACGAGCAGTACTTC.